This passage covers 27 T cell receptor beta chains from one sample sequenced in a study of shared clonotypes between healthy human individuals. The table came from immunoSEQ multiplex PCR; TCRdb's copy has only in-frame clones and leaves some out. Here the sample spans roughly 1,600,000 clones, 98% being singletons. The sample comprised naive CD4+ T cells sorted from blood. Indicated subset: CD45RA+ positively selected. These receptors all stem from a man under 40 in good health.

The V and J genes are TRBV5-1 and TRBJ2-5, with 7 bases lining up with TRBD1. Trimming removed 4 bases from V and 4 bases from J; junction bases left unmatched: 4. From germline, CDR1 is SGHRS and CDR2 YFSETQ. The CDR3 sequence is 13 residues long. CDR3 loop: CASSGDSLETQYF. As DNA, the CDR3 is TGCGCCAGCAGCGGGGACAGCCTAGAGACCCAGTACTTC.

J is TRBJ2-1 and V is TRBV4-3; D not resolved. Germline V lookup: CDR1 LGHNA, CDR2 YSLEER. With 3 bases removed from V and 0 bases from J, the gap between germline ends came to 6 bases. CDR3 length: 14 residues. CDR3 in DNA: TGCGCCAGCAGCCACGAGGTCTCCTACAATGAGCAGTTCTTC. Protein product: CASSHEVSYNEQFF.

J is TRBJ2-7 and V is TRBV27; 13 bases match TRBD2. The CDR3 has 15 residues. Germline trimming cut 0 bases from V and 6 bases from J; bases unmatched to any gene: 2. The germline V gene encodes CDR1 MNHEY and CDR2 SMNVEV (reference sequence). The DNA for the CDR3 is TGTGCCAGCAGTTTATCCCGGACTAGCGGGAGCGAGCAGTACTTC. Amino acid sequence: CASSLSRTSGSEQYF.

This chain uses TRBV28 with TRBJ1-2; 12 bases agree with TRBD1. The ends lost 6 bases at V and 4 bases at J; junction bases unmatched: 9. The CDR3 extends over 16 amino acids. Germline V gives CDR1 MDHEN, CDR2 SYDVKM. The CDR3 is CASRGDRGPTSYGYTF. DNA of the CDR3: TGTGCCAGCAGAGGGGACAGGGGGCCAACCTCCTATGGCTACACCTTC.

This chain connects TRBV11-3 to TRBJ1-1, with D perhaps matching TRBD1 (6 bases). CDR1 SGHNT and CDR2 YENEEA come from the germline V gene. V lost 2 bases and J lost 6, with 10 bases in between. CDR3 size: 13 residues. DNA for the CDR3: TGTGCCAGCAGCTTAACAGGGAGCGCTGAAGCTTTCTTT. This sequence encodes CASSLTGSAEAFF.

The chain combines TRBV18 with TRBJ1-2; TRBD1 is a possible D gene (5 bases). With 4 bases removed from V and 7 bases from J, the gap between germline ends came to 13 bases. Per germline, CDR1 KGHSH and CDR2 LQKENI. This CDR3 region has 13 residues. CDR3 sequence (DNA): TGTGCCAGCTCACTCGCCAGGGTTGGTGGCTACACCTTC. The encoded protein is CASSLARVGGYTF. Full variable domain (remainder filled in from reference TRBV18 and TRBJ1-2): NAGVMQNPRHLVRRRGQEARLRCSPMKGHSHVYWYRQLPEEGLKFMVYLQKENIIDESGMPKERFSAEFPKEGPSILRIQQVVRGDSAAYFCASSLARVGGYTFGSGTRLTVV.

The CDR3 nucleotides read TGTGCCAGCAGCTTCTCCGGGCTGGGGGCAGATACGCAGTATTTT. Translated: CASSFSGLGADTQYF. The chain has TRBV5-6 and TRBJ2-3, with D possibly being TRBD1 or TRBD2 (5 bases each). The length of the CDR3 is 15 residues. The ends were cut back, 2 bases at V and 4 bases at J, with 14 bases in the middle. From germline, CDR1 is SGHDT and CDR2 YYEEEE. The full variable domain, completed using reference TRBV5-6 and TRBJ2-3, is DAGVTQSPTHLIKTRGQQVTLRCSPKSGHDTVSWYQQALGQGPQFIFQYYEEEERQRGNFPDRFSGHQFPNYSSELNVNALLLGDSALYLCASSFSGLGADTQYFGPGTRLTVL.

This clone was observed a single time. J is TRBJ2-1 and V is TRBV29-1, with D perhaps matching TRBD1 or TRBD2 (6 bases each). CDR3 length: 14 amino acids. Germline CDR1 reads SQVTM; CDR2 reads ANQGSEA. Trimming cost V 7 bases and J 4 bases, with 17 bases left between them. The CDR3 is CSGRGTRAYNEQFF. The CDR3 coding sequence is TGCAGCGGTCGCGGGACAAGGGCTTACAATGAGCAGTTCTTC.

This chain joins TRBV18 and TRBJ1-2; maybe TRBD1 (5 bases). The V end was cut by 3 bases, the J end by 8 bases, with 19 bases between. Germline assignment: CDR1 KGHSH and CDR2 LQKENI. This CDR3 has 15 amino acids. DNA of the CDR3: TGTGCCAGCTCACCCAGCCAGGGTCCCTCGGAGGGCTACACCTTC. This translates into CASSPSQGPSEGYTF.

On this clone itself: Other nucleotide sequences from this sample produce the same CDR3. The CDR3 bases are TGTGCCAGCTCACCGCCTAGCGTACAAGAGACCCAGTACTTC. Translation: CASSPPSVQETQYF. The chain is built from TRBV18 and TRBJ2-5; possible D gene TRBD2, 6 bases. Trimming left V 3 bases short and J 2 bases short, with 10 bases between. Germline loops: CDR1 KGHSH, CDR2 LQKENI. This CDR3 spans 14 amino acids.

The V call is TRBV5-4, the J call TRBJ2-3; D is unresolved. The CDR3 is made up of 17 amino acids. Germline-derived CDR1 and CDR2 are SGHNT and YYREEE (reference sequence). V gave up 10 bases and J gave up 0 bases, with 24 bases separating them. CDR3 nucleotide sequence: TGTGCCTCTCTCCCGGGTCCCTCACAGACTAGCACAGATACGCAGTATTTT. It is translated as CASLPGPSQTSTDTQYF.

The chain combines TRBV6-1 with TRBJ1-1, with D possibly TRBD1 on 5 matching bases. The CDR3 sequence is 14 residues long. In germline, CDR1 is MNHNS, CDR2 SASEGT. V lost 10 bases to trimming and J lost 0 bases, with 15 bases between them. The CDR3 coding sequence is TGTGCCACCACAAAGGGGCCGATGAACACTGAAGCTTTCTTT. Amino acids: CATTKGPMNTEAFF.

Here the CDR3 reads CASSSLSYEQYF. CDR3 DNA sequence: TGTGCCAGCAGCAGCCTCTCCTACGAGCAGTACTTC. The rearrangement joins TRBV6-1 to TRBJ2-7, with D unclear. The CDR3 spans 12 residues. Germline V CDR1 and CDR2: MNHNS, SASEGT. With 6 bases removed from V and 0 bases from J, the gap between germline ends came to 6 bases.

J is TRBJ2-3 and V is TRBV28; D gene unclear. CDR1 and CDR2 from the germline V gene are MDHEN and SYDVKM. CDR3 length: 15 residues. Deletions cut 8 bases from V and 2 bases from J, with 17 bases between. In DNA form, the CDR3 reads TGTGCCAGCGCCAAAGTGGGCAGTCCCACAGATACGCAGTATTTT. It translates to CASAKVGSPTDTQYF.

In its sample, this clone was seen once. The chain carries TRBV11-3 and TRBJ2-2; the D is unclear. The CDR3 spans 13 residues. V shed 5 bases and J shed 5 bases, with 9 bases lying between them. Germline-derived CDR1 and CDR2 are SGHNT and YENEEA. The CDR3 sequence: CASSVRETGELFF. CDR3 DNA sequence: TGTGCCAGCAGCGTTAGGGAAACCGGGGAGCTGTTTTTT.

V is TRBV7-9 and J is TRBJ2-7; no definite D call. CDR3 length equals 16 residues. Trimming cost V 2 bases and J 1 base, with 15 bases left between them. Germline V gene lookup returns CDR1 SEHNR and CDR2 FQNEAQ (reference sequence). The CDR3 DNA follows: TGTGCCAGCAGCTTAACAACGAGACTTTATTCCTACGAGCAGTACTTC. Translation gives CASSLTTRLYSYEQYF.

The chain recombines TRBV7-7 with TRBJ2-2; D uncertain. Germline V gives CDR1 SSHAT, CDR2 FNYEAQ (reference sequence). V lost 3 bases and J 1 base, leaving 6 bases between the germline ends. This CDR3 is built from 14 residues. The CDR3 nucleotides are TGTGCCAGCAGCTTGGGGATGAACACCGGGGAGCTGTTTTTT. Amino acids: CASSLGMNTGELFF.

This chain joins TRBV29-1 and TRBJ1-5; no definite D call. The CDR3 consists of 12 residues. The V end was cut by 4 bases, the J end by 1 base, with 5 bases between. CDR1 SQVTM and CDR2 ANQGSEA come from the germline V gene. The CDR3 sequence is CSVVESNQPQHF. Here the CDR3 DNA reads TGCAGCGTTGTTGAAAGCAATCAGCCCCAGCATTTT. Full variable domain (outside the CDR3, taken from reference TRBV29-1 and TRBJ1-5): SAVISQKPSRDICQRGTSLTIQCQVDSQVTMMFWYRQQPGQSLTLIATANQGSEATYESGFVIDKFPISRPNLTFSTLTVSNMSPEDSSIYLCSVVESNQPQHFGDGTRLSIL.

V is TRBV5-4 and J is TRBJ2-7; 9 bases match TRBD2. This CDR3 region has 14 residues. Germline CDR1 is SGHNT and CDR2 is YYREEE (reference sequence). Trimming cost V 4 bases and J 2 bases; bases outside gene matches: 4. In DNA form, the CDR3 reads TGTGCCAGCAGCGCCGGGACTAGCCCCTACGAGCAGTACTTC. It yields the protein CASSAGTSPYEQYF.

The CDR3 loop is CASSTIKDSFGHQETQYF. In nucleotides, the CDR3 is TGTGCCAGCAGCACGATAAAAGACAGTTTCGGTCATCAAGAGACCCAGTACTTC. V is TRBV27 and J is TRBJ2-5; the D gene is possibly TRBD1 (5 bases). Germline assignment: CDR1 MNHEY and CDR2 SMNVEV (reference sequence). The V end was cut by 6 bases, the J end by 2 bases, with 25 bases between. This CDR3 contains 18 residues.

This clone was detected only once. The rearrangement uses TRBV7-2 and TRBJ1-3; the D gene is possibly TRBD1 (5 bases). Germline V lookup: CDR1 SGHTA, CDR2 FQGNSA. The CDR3 sequence is 15 residues long. V gave up 2 bases and J gave up 2 bases, with 10 bases separating them. Here the CDR3 reads CASSLNSRAGNTIYF. The CDR3 DNA is TGTGCCAGCAGCTTAAACTCCAGGGCTGGAAACACCATATATTTT.

This chain connects TRBV10-3 to TRBJ1-3; D uncertain. The length of the CDR3 is 12 residues. Trimming shortened V by 3 bases and J by 1 base, and 1 base separated the two germline ends. Germline V gene data show CDR1 as ENHRY and CDR2 as SYGVKD. The chain's CDR3 is CAISESGNTIYF. The CDR3 bases are TGTGCCATCAGTGAATCTGGAAACACCATATATTTT.

This chain joins TRBV5-5 and TRBJ2-1; 7 nucleotides line up with TRBD2. J gave up 0 bases and V 4 bases, and 1 base lay outside the gene matches. This CDR3 comprises 14 residues. Per germline, CDR1 SGHKS and CDR2 YYEKEE (reference sequence). CDR3 sequence reads: CASSLAVSYNEQFF. CDR3 in DNA: TGTGCCAGCAGCCTAGCGGTCTCCTACAATGAGCAGTTCTTC.

The sample holds one count of this clone. V gene TRBV9 combines with J gene TRBJ2-7, with 12 positions matching TRBD2. CDR3 size: 16 residues. Looked up from germline, CDR1 is SGDLS and CDR2 is YYNGEE. V was pared by 2 bases and J by 4 bases, with 7 bases of the junction left unmatched. This chain's CDR3 is CASSVQLAGGRYEQYF. CDR3 DNA sequence: TGTGCCAGCAGCGTCCAACTAGCGGGAGGTCGTTACGAGCAGTACTTC.

CDR3 DNA sequence: TGTGCCAGCAGTGAAAGCCCGCATAGCTCCTACGAGCAGTACTTC. Amino acid sequence: CASSESPHSSYEQYF. V gene TRBV6-1 combines with J gene TRBJ2-7; no reliable D call. Trimming removed 2 bases from V and 0 bases from J, with 11 bases in between. The CDR3 spans 15 residues. Germline V gives CDR1 MNHNS, CDR2 SASEGT.

The V call is TRBV2, the J call TRBJ1-2; the D is unclear. Germline V gives CDR1 SNHLY, CDR2 FYNNEI. The CDR3 runs 13 residues. The V and J ends lost 3 bases and 7 bases respectively, with 12 bases between them. CDR3 loop: CASSDRGMAGYTF. In DNA form, the CDR3 reads TGTGCCAGCAGTGATAGAGGGATGGCTGGCTACACCTTC.

The chain carries TRBV5-1 and TRBJ2-2, with 9 bases matching TRBD2. V lost 1 base and J lost 4; bases outside the gene matches: 14. Germline V lookup: CDR1 SGHRS, CDR2 YFSETQ. CDR3 length equals 19 residues. CDR3 coding DNA: TGCGCCAGCAGCTTGCCCTCTCGGACTAGCGTTTCTGCCACCGGGGAGCTGTTTTTT. Amino acids: CASSLPSRTSVSATGELFF. The entire variable domain, with the rest obtained from reference TRBV5-1 and TRBJ2-2, is as follows: KAGVTQTPRYLIKTRGQQVTLSCSPISGHRSVSWYQQTPGQGLQFLFEYFSETQRNKGNFPGRFSGRQFSNSRSEMNVSTLELGDSALYLCASSLPSRTSVSATGELFFGEGSRLTVL.